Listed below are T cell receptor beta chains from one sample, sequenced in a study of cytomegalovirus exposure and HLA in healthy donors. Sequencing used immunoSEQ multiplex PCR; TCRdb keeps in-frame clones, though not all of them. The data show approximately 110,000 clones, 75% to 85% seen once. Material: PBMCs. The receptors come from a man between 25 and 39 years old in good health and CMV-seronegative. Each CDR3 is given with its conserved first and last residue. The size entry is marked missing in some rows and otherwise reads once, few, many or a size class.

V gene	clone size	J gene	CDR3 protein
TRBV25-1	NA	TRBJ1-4	CASSEYRAVRHEKLFF
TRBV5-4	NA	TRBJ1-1	CASSLGPTGGYTEAFF
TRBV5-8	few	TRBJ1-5	CASSRNRQGSQPQHF
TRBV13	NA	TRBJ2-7	CASSTSWGGPLEQYF
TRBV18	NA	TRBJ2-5	CASSPGLLVETQYF
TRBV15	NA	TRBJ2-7	CATSRGADRFSYEQYF
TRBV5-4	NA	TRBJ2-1	CASSAGQYNEQFF
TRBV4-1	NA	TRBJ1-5	CASSQGSRDRGAYSNQPQHF
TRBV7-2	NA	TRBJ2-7	CASSSRTSLMGEQYF
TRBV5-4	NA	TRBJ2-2	CASSLGTGGRRTGELFF
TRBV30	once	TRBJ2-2	CAWSWAWDTGELFF
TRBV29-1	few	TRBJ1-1	CSVDGGGTEAFF
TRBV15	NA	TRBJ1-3	CATSREGQDGNTIYF
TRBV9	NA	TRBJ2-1	CASSVDGVAYNEQFF
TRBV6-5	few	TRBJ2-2	CASSYGAGYAGELFF
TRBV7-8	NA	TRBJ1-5	CASSLGRAGNQPQHF
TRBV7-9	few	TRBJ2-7	CASSPMRGTGSYEQYF
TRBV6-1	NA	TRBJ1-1	CASSEATGSQPAFF
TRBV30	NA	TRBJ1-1	CAWSVMKGTEAFF
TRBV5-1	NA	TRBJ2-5	CASSLAAAGAGETQYF
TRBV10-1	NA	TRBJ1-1	CASSESRQINTEAFF
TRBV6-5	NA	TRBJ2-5	CASSYSAGVGQETQYF
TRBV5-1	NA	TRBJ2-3	CASSEPSGGTDTQYF
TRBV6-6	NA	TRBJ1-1	CASSYSRSGLKTEAFF
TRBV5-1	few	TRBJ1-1	CASSRRGQPNTEAFF
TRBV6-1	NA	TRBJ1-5	CASSDLRTDIQPQHF